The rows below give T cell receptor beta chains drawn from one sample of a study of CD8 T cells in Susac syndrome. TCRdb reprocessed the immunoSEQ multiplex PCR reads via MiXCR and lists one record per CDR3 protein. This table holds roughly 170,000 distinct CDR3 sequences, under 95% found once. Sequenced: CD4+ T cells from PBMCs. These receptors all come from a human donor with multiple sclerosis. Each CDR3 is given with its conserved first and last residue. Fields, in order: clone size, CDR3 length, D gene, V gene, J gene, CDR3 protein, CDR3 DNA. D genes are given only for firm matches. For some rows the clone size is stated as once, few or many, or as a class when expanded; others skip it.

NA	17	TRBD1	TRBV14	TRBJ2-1	CASSHGTGGTIYNEQFF	TGTGCCAGCAGCCACGGGACAGGGGGTACGATCTACAATGAGCAGTTCTTC
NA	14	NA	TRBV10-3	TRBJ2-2	CAISDARTGGELFF	TGTGCCATCAGTGATGCCAGGACGGGCGGGGAGCTGTTTTTT
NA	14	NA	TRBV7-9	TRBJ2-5	CASSSRTLTETQYF	TGTGCCAGCAGCTCCAGGACCCTTACTGAGACCCAGTACTTC
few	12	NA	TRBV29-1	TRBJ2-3	CSVEGTSDTQYF	TGCAGCGTTGAGGGGACCTCAGATACGCAGTATTTT
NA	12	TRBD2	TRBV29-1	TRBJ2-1	CSVDIAGVEQFF	TGCAGCGTTGATATAGCGGGAGTTGAGCAGTTCTTC
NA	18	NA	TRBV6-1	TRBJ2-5	CASSPRIGELTYQETQYF	TGTGCCAGCAGCCCCCGGATCGGAGAGCTCACGTACCAAGAGACCCAGTACTTC
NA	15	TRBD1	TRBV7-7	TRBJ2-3	CASSLGTGTTDTQYF	TGTGCCAGCAGCTTGGGGACAGGGACAACAGATACGCAGTATTTT
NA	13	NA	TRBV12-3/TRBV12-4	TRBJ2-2	CASSPKFTGELFF	TGTGCCAGCAGTCCCAAGTTCACCGGGGAGCTGTTTTTT
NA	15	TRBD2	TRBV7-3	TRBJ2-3	CASSRIAGGADTQYF	TGTGCCAGCAGCAGGATAGCGGGGGGGGCAGATACGCAGTATTTT
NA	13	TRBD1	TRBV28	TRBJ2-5	CASSTGVLETQYF	TGTGCCAGCAGCACAGGGGTTTTGGAGACCCAGTACTTC
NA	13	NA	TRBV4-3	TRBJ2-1	CASSQRVGSEQFF	TGCGCCAGCAGCCAAAGGGTAGGGAGTGAGCAGTTCTTC
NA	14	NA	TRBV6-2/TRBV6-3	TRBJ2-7	CASSYSLAYYEQYF	TGTGCCAGCAGTTACTCGCTAGCGTACTACGAGCAGTACTTC
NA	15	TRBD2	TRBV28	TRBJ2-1	CASSFQRGMYNEQFF	TGTGCCAGCAGTTTCCAGCGGGGTATGTACAATGAGCAGTTCTTC
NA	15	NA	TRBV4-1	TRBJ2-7	CASSQDWGRIYEQYF	TGCGCCAGCAGCCAAGATTGGGGACGGATCTACGAGCAGTACTTC
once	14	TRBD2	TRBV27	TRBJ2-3	CASSSPYQREAQYF	TGTGCCAGCAGTTCCCCCTACCAGCGGGAGGCGCAGTATTTT
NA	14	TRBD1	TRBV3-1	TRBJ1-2	CASSPPDRDYGYTF	TGTGCCAGCAGCCCCCCGGACAGGGACTATGGCTACACCTTC
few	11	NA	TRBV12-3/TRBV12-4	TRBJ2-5	CASSFYRDLDF	TGTGCCAGCAGTTTTTACAGGGACTTGGACTTC
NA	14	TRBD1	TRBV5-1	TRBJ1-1	CASSLMGTGPEAFF	TGCGCCAGCAGCCTGATGGGGACAGGGCCTGAAGCTTTCTTT
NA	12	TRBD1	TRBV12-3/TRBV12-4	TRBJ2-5	CASSAYRGTQYF	TGTGCCAGCAGTGCATACAGGGGGACCCAGTACTTC
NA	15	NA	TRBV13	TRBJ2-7	CASSLLGSPSGEQYF	TGTGCCAGCAGCTTATTAGGGTCGCCATCAGGCGAGCAGTACTTC
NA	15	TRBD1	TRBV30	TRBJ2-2	CAWSKRTGYTGELFF	TGTGCCTGGAGTAAGCGGACAGGGTACACCGGGGAGCTGTTTTTT
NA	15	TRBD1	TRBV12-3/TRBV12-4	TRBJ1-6	CASSYGTGAPSPLHF	TGTGCCAGCAGTTACGGGACAGGGGCCCCTTCACCCCTCCACTTT
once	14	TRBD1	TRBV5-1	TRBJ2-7	CASSRTDRVYEQYF	TGCGCCAGCAGCAGGACGGACAGGGTCTACGAGCAGTACTTC
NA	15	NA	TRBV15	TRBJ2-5	CATSRGSQTAETQYF	TGTGCCACCAGCAGAGGAAGCCAAACCGCAGAGACCCAGTACTTC
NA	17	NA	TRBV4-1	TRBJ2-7	CASSLGRRTGSSYEQYF	TGCGCCAGCAGCCTGGGACGGAGGACTGGGAGCTCCTACGAGCAGTACTTC
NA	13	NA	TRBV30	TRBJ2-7	CAWSPPGILRQYF	TGTGCCTGGAGCCCCCCCGGCATCCTACGGCAGTACTTC
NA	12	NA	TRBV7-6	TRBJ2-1	CASSSQGNEQFF	TGTGCCAGCAGCTCCCAGGGCAATGAGCAGTTCTTC
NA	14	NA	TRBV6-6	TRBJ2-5	CASSEKGAGKTQYF	TGTGCCAGCAGCGAGAAAGGGGCGGGCAAGACCCAGTACTTC
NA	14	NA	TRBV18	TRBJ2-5	CASSPPGLVETQYF	TGTGCCAGCTCACCACCGGGCCTGGTAGAGACCCAGTACTTC
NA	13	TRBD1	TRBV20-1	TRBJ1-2	CSAKETGNYGYTF	TGCAGTGCTAAAGAGACAGGGAACTATGGCTACACCTTC
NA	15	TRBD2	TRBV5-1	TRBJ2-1	CASSSTSGSHNEQFF	TGCGCCAGCAGCTCCACGAGCGGGAGCCACAATGAGCAGTTCTTC
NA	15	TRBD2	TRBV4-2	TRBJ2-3	CASSRKRGTTDTQYF	TGTGCCAGCAGCCGAAAGCGGGGGACCACAGATACGCAGTATTTT
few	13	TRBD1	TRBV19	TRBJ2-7	CASQGQGFYEQYF	TGTGCCAGCCAGGGACAGGGTTTCTACGAGCAGTACTTC
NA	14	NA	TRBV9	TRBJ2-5	CASSVDPTQETQYF	TGTGCCAGCAGCGTAGACCCTACCCAAGAGACCCAGTACTTC
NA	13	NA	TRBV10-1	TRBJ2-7	CASQVPGEDEQYF	TGCGCCAGCCAAGTACCGGGAGAGGACGAGCAGTACTTC
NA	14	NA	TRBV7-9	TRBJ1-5	CASGFQNGNQPQHF	TGTGCCAGCGGTTTTCAAAATGGCAATCAGCCCCAGCATTTT
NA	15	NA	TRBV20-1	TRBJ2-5	CSAARSSKTQETQYF	TGCAGTGCCGCGCGATCGAGCAAGACCCAAGAGACCCAGTACTTC